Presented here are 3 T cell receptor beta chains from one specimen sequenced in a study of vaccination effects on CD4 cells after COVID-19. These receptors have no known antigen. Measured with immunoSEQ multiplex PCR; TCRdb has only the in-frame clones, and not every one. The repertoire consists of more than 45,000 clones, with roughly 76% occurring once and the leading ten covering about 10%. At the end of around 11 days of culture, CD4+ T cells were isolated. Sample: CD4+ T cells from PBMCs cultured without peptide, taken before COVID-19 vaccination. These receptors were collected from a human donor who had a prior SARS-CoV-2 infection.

CDR3 DNA sequence: TGCGCCAGCAGCTTGGACCCGGGCCGAGGGAATTCACCCCTCCACTTT. Translated, it gives CASSLDPGRGNSPLHF. The V gene is TRBV5-1, the J gene TRBJ1-6; no clear D gene. Germline CDR1 and CDR2: SGHRS and YFSETQ. CDR3 length equals 16 residues. The V gene lost 0 bases and the J gene lost 7 bases, with 14 bases spanning the gap.

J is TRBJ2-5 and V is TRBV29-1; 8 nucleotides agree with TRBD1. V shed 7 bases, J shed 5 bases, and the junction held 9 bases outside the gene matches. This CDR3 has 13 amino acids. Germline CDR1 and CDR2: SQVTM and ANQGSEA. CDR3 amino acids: CSGHTGGAETQYF. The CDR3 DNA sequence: TGCAGCGGACACACAGGGGGTGCGGAGACCCAGTACTTC. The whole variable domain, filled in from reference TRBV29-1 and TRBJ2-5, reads SAVISQKPSRDICQRGTSLTIQCQVDSQVTMMFWYRQQPGQSLTLIATANQGSEATYESGFVIDKFPISRPNLTFSTLTVSNMSPEDSSIYLCSGHTGGAETQYFGPGTRLLVL.

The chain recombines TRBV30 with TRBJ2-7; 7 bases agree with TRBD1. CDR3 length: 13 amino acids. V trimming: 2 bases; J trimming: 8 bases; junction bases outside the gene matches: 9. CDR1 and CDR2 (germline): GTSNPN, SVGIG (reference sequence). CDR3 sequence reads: CAWSNGQVEQQYF. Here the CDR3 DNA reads TGTGCCTGGAGTAATGGACAGGTAGAACAGCAGTACTTC. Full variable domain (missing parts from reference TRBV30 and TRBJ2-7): SQTIHQWPATLVQPVGSPLSLECTVEGTSNPNLYWYRQAAGRGLQLLFYSVGIGQISSEVPQNLSASRPQDRQFILSSKKLLLSDSGFYLCAWSNGQVEQQYFGPGTRLTVT.